This TCR beta chain originates from a study of circulating and synovial CD4+ cells in juvenile arthritis. Patients with active juvenile idiopathic arthritis donated these samples. CDR1 is SEHNR, CDR2 FQNEAQ, per germline (reference sequence). Germline trimming cut 3 bases from V and 6 bases from J; bases unmatched to any gene: 5. The CDR3 contains 15 residues. Some clones are missing from TCRdb's copy, which holds only in-frame ones; the method was immunoSEQ multiplex PCR. The sample yields under 35,000 clones, about 95% seen once. The source is a human donor with juvenile idiopathic arthritis. The sequencing input was CD4+ T cells from blood. The chain is built from TRBV7-9 and TRBJ1-2; 12 bases line up with TRBD1. The CDR3 DNA follows: TGTGCCAGCAGCTTTGGGGGACAGGGGGCCCATGGCTACACCTTC. Encoded protein: CASSFGGQGAHGYTF.